The next 27 T cell receptor beta chains were all read from a single sample in a study of T cells expressing NK-cell markers. Each CDR3 protein gets one entry in TCRdb, which reprocessed the 5' RACE reads and gives no DNA. The sample table sets out around 140,000 distinct CDR3 sequences. The sequenced material came from blood T cells: a sorted CD56 or NKG2C T cell subset, CD4+ or CD8+ T cells, or bulk PBMC T cells (not recorded which). All receptors derive from a young man in good health.

This rearrangement joins TRBV29-1 to TRBJ1-1; TCRdb's D call, TRBD1, is unchecked because there is no DNA. This CDR3 spans 12 amino acids. CDR1 and CDR2 from the germline V gene are SQVTM and ANQGSEA. CDR3 protein: CSVVSWNTEPFF.

The chain carries TRBV5-1 and TRBJ2-3. Germline values: CDR1 SGHRS, CDR2 YFSETQ. CDR3 size: 17 residues. CDR3 sequence: CASSLEGWQTLTDTQYF.

This chain links TRBV5-1 with TRBJ1-1; TCRdb lists TRBD1, though no DNA is available to test this call. CDR1 SGHRS and CDR2 YFSETQ come from the germline V gene. The CDR3 has 13 residues. Here the CDR3 reads CASSLADTRGAFF.

This rearrangement joins TRBV30 to TRBJ2-3; the D call from TCRdb, TRBD1, cannot be confirmed without DNA. Germline V gene sequence: CDR1 GTSNPN, CDR2 SVGIG (reference sequence). This CDR3 has 13 amino acids. The chain's CDR3 is CAWSVLKGDTQYF.

The chain is built from TRBV29-1 and TRBJ2-5; the D call of TRBD1 rests on TCRdb alone, since no DNA is present to check it. Germline loops: CDR1 SQVTM, CDR2 ANQGSEA. The CDR3 is made up of 14 amino acids. The CDR3 loop is CSVPGGAEGETQYF.

The chain uses TRBV5-6 and TRBJ2-6; the TRBD2 assignment by TCRdb is unverifiable without DNA. Germline-derived CDR1 and CDR2 are SGHDT and YYEEEE. CDR3 length: 18 residues. The CDR3 sequence is CASSLFASGSSGANVLTF. The variable domain in full, completed from reference TRBV5-6 and TRBJ2-6, reads DAGVTQSPTHLIKTRGQQVTLRCSPKSGHDTVSWYQQALGQGPQFIFQYYEEEERQRGNFPDRFSGHQFPNYSSELNVNALLLGDSALYLCASSLFASGSSGANVLTFGAGSRLTVL.

This chain connects TRBV27 to TRBJ1-1; the D gene TCRdb calls, TRBD1, cannot be checked with no DNA. Germline V gene sequence: CDR1 MNHEY, CDR2 SMNVEV (reference sequence). The CDR3 contains 16 residues. This CDR3 reads CASSWGPRQGNTEAFF.

J is TRBJ1-2 and V is TRBV11-2. This CDR3 comprises 12 residues. Germline V gene data show CDR1 as SGHAT and CDR2 as FQNNGV. CDR3 in amino acids: CASSYAKTAYTF.

This rearrangement joins TRBV21-1 to TRBJ1-5; TCRdb gives TRBD1 as the D gene, but with no DNA this cannot be confirmed. TRBV21-1 is listed as a pseudogene. This CDR3 contains 17 residues. This CDR3 reads CASTSKRGQEDDQPQHF.

The CDR3 protein is CSVEFLETGGSYEQYF. The rearrangement joins TRBV29-1 to TRBJ2-7; there is no DNA to check the TCRdb D call of TRBD1. There are 16 residues in the CDR3. The germline CDR1 and CDR2 sequences are SQVTM and ANQGSEA.

The rearrangement joins TRBV12-3 or TRBV12-4 to TRBJ2-5. The CDR3 runs to 13 residues. The CDR3 sequence is CASSSGVQETQYF.

The chain couples TRBV5-5 to TRBJ2-3. This CDR3 spans 15 amino acids. Germline V gives CDR1 SGHKS, CDR2 YYEKEE (reference sequence). Here the CDR3 reads CASSFGRARTDTQYF.

This CDR3 reads CASSQGPTWSNTGELFF. The J gene is TRBJ2-2, the V gene TRBV11-2; the TRBD2 assignment by TCRdb is unverifiable without DNA. The CDR3 runs 17 residues. CDR1 SGHAT and CDR2 FQNNGV come from the germline V gene.

This chain connects TRBV12-3 or TRBV12-4 to TRBJ2-3; TCRdb's D call, TRBD2, is unchecked because there is no DNA. This CDR3 is 15 amino acids long. CDR3 amino acids: CASTHRAGGLDTQYF.

This rearrangement joins TRBV14 to TRBJ2-5. This CDR3 spans 14 amino acids. Germline values: CDR1 SGHDN, CDR2 FVKESK. CDR3 residues: CASSQDTYQETQYF.

The chain employs TRBV9 and TRBJ2-1. The CDR3 loop spans 13 amino acids. Germline CDR1 SGDLS, CDR2 YYNGEE. The CDR3 is CASSVGAHNEQFF.

This chain links TRBV12-3 or TRBV12-4 with TRBJ1-2; the TCRdb call, TRBD1, lacks DNA for checking. The CDR3 contains 15 residues. CDR3: CASRTRNRGDYGYTF.

The chain recombines TRBV28 with TRBJ2-5; TCRdb picks TRBD2, but there is no DNA to check that call. Germline CDR1 reads MDHEN; CDR2 reads SYDVKM. CDR3 length equals 15 residues. The CDR3 sequence is CASTKLAGGWETQYF.

This CDR3 reads CASSPTIRGSAINSYNEQFF. V gene TRBV27 combines with J gene TRBJ2-1; no DNA is available, so the TRBD1 call from TCRdb remains unchecked. Germline CDR1 MNHEY, CDR2 SMNVEV (reference sequence). The CDR3 is made up of 20 amino acids.

V gene TRBV11-2 combines with J gene TRBJ2-2. Germline V gene sequence: CDR1 SGHAT, CDR2 FQNNGV. This CDR3 has 15 residues. This CDR3 is CASTHNWYETGELFF.

This sequence joins TRBV4-2 and TRBJ2-3; TCRdb reports TRBD2, a call that lacks DNA to check it against. The CDR3 has 15 residues. Per germline, CDR1 LGHNA and CDR2 YNFKEQ. The CDR3 reads CASSQPSGSTDTQYF.

The gene calls are TRBV4-1 and TRBJ2-1. The CDR3 contains 13 residues. Looked up from germline, CDR1 is MGHRA and CDR2 is YSYEKL. This chain's CDR3 is CASSQGLEYEQFF.

This chain joins TRBV2 and TRBJ2-4; with no DNA, the TCRdb D assignment of TRBD1 cannot be verified. This CDR3 spans 15 amino acids. The germline CDR1 and CDR2 sequences are SNHLY and FYNNEI. The CDR3 is CASSGDRLAKNIQYF. Full variable domain (missing parts from reference TRBV2 and TRBJ2-4): EPEVTQTPSHQVTQMGQEVILRCVPISNHLYFYWYRQILGQKVEFLVSFYNNEISEKSEIFDDQFSVERPDGSNFTLKIRSTKLEDSAMYFCASSGDRLAKNIQYFGAGTRLSVL.

This chain connects TRBV14 to TRBJ2-1. The CDR3 consists of 13 residues. The V gene's germline CDR1 is SGHDN and CDR2 FVKESK. The CDR3 loop is CASSQSVYNEQFF. Complete variable domain (other parts from reference TRBV14 and TRBJ2-1): EAGVTQFPSHSVIEKGQTVTLRCDPISGHDNLYWYRRVMGKEIKFLLHFVKESKQDESGMPNNRFLAERTGGTYSTLKVQPAELEDSGVYFCASSQSVYNEQFFGPGTRLTVL.

This CDR3 reads CSGSGLTDTQYF. The V gene is TRBV29-1, the J gene TRBJ2-3; the TCRdb call, TRBD2, lacks DNA for checking. In germline, CDR1 is SQVTM, CDR2 ANQGSEA. CDR3 length: 12 residues.

This chain connects TRBV29-1 to TRBJ1-3; TCRdb picks TRBD1, but there is no DNA to check that call. CDR1 is SQVTM and CDR2 is ANQGSEA in the germline V gene. The CDR3 loop spans 18 amino acids. The CDR3 spells CSVAEDGGGTFTGNTIYF.

The rearrangement uses TRBV4-1 and TRBJ2-2; TCRdb picks TRBD1, but there is no DNA to check that call. In germline, CDR1 is MGHRA, CDR2 YSYEKL. CDR3 length: 15 amino acids. The CDR3 sequence: CASSPRQGQSGELFF.